This TCR beta chain was recovered during a study of T cells in tumors after PD-1 blockade. Study-wide background: Daily vismodegib 150 mg continued in a subset of anti-PD-1-treated patients.

The table came from immunoSEQ multiplex PCR; TCRdb's copy has only in-frame clones and leaves some out. Of some 43,000 clones in the sample, over 75% are singletons; the top ten hold under 5%. Germline V gives CDR1 SGHDT, CDR2 YYEEEE. V was pared by 3 bases and J by 3 bases, with 7 bases of the junction left unmatched. The CDR3 is made up of 16 amino acids. This clone appeared a few times. Antigen specificity is unknown. Study-wide points: Peripheral recruitment is suggested, as some novel exhausted tumor clones were in pre-treatment blood.

The rearrangement uses TRBV5-6 and TRBJ2-2, with 8 bases that match TRBD1. The source was PBMCs, collected before anti-PD-1 treatment. This sequence originates from a human donor with basal cell carcinoma. This CDR3 reads CASSSPKQGDTGELFF. The CDR3 DNA is TGTGCCAGCAGCTCTCCCAAACAGGGGGACACCGGGGAGCTGTTTTTT.